What follows are 21 T cell receptor beta chains derived from one specimen sequenced in a study of PD-1 blockade in classical Hodgkin lymphoma (dated by TCRdb to the early 2020s). Libraries were built with the immunoSEQ multiplex PCR assay. TCRdb's version of the immuneACCESS table is confined to in-frame rearrangements and falls short of the full clone set. An unresolved V gene accounts for under half of the shortfall where checked; the remainder is of unknown origin. The sample includes about 40,000 clones, with about nine tenths observed a single time. In total, the top ten clones hold approximately 8.7% of the sample. Interpreted using the paper, the time point label stands for: cycle 1 day 1 (C1D1), immediately before nivolumab initiation. Every trial patient had relapsed after autologous stem cell transplantation, and cohorts A, B and C differed in prior brentuximab vedotin exposure. The specimen was peripheral blood mononuclear cells (PBMCs), collected at baseline. The receptors stem from a human donor with classical Hodgkin lymphoma.

V is TRBV13 and J is TRBJ1-2; 8 nucleotides match TRBD1. This CDR3 region has 15 residues. The trim removed 5 bases at V and 7 bases at J, leaving 12 bases unmatched. Germline V gene sequence: CDR1 PRHDT, CDR2 FYEKMQ (reference sequence). The CDR3 protein is CASSPLRQGWIGYTF. The CDR3 DNA sequence: TGTGCCAGCAGCCCCCTCCGACAGGGGTGGATTGGCTACACCTTC.

The chain has TRBV7-6 and TRBJ2-2; D call uncertain. CDR3 length equals 14 residues. V was shortened by 3 bases and J by 1 base, with 6 bases between the two germline ends. CDR1 is SGHVS and CDR2 is FNYEAQ in the germline V gene. The CDR3 here is CASSFGGNTGELFF. The CDR3 DNA reads as TGTGCCAGCAGCTTCGGCGGGAACACCGGGGAGCTGTTTTTT.

The rearrangement links TRBV7-9 to TRBJ2-1, with no clear D. The CDR3 contains 12 residues. Germline loops: CDR1 SEHNR, CDR2 FQNEAQ (reference sequence). Trimming took off 5 bases at V and 3 bases at J, with 5 bases between the two ends. CDR3 loop: CASSPDYNEQFF. CDR3 sequence (DNA): TGTGCCAGCAGCCCCGACTACAATGAGCAGTTCTTC.

The V and J genes are TRBV28 and TRBJ2-7, with TRBD2 matching 9 bases. Germline V gene data show CDR1 as MDHEN and CDR2 as SYDVKM. The CDR3 length is 14 residues. V dropped 3 bases and J dropped 2; count of bases not matched to a gene: 2. CDR3 sequence: CASSLVAGAYEQYF. In DNA, the CDR3 is TGTGCCAGCAGTTTGGTAGCGGGAGCCTACGAGCAGTACTTC.

This clone came up once. The chain carries TRBV30 and TRBJ1-6; D not resolved. V was clipped by 0 bases and J by 10 bases, with 10 bases between them. CDR1 is GTSNPN, CDR2 SVGIG, per germline (reference sequence). This CDR3 has 13 residues. The CDR3 region has the DNA TGTGCCTGGAGTGTAGGAAGGGCGTCACCCCTCCACTTT. This gives the protein CAWSVGRASPLHF. Based on the CDR3 plus reference TRBV30 and TRBJ1-6, the full variable domain is SQTIHQWPATLVQPVGSPLSLECTVEGTSNPNLYWYRQAAGRGLQLLFYSVGIGQISSEVPQNLSASRPQDRQFILSSKKLLLSDSGFYLCAWSVGRASPLHFGNGTRLTVT.

The V gene is TRBV10-3, the J gene TRBJ2-1; D is ambiguous. Trimming left V 0 bases short and J 10 bases short, with 7 bases between. Germline-derived CDR1 and CDR2 are ENHRY and SYGVKD. This CDR3 has 12 residues. CDR3 DNA: TGTGCCATCAGTGAGTCAGCAAACGAGCAGTTCTTC. Its translation: CAISESANEQFF.

V gene TRBV27 combines with J gene TRBJ2-7; 7 nucleotides agree with TRBD1. Trimming took 5 bases from V and 2 from J; bases not matched to a gene: 12. The CDR3 covers 16 residues. Germline CDR1 and CDR2: MNHEY and SMNVEV (reference sequence). CDR3 in DNA: TGTGCCAGCAGTGGACCGACAGGGCAAGGAGCCTACGAGCAGTACTTC. It is translated as CASSGPTGQGAYEQYF.

The V and J genes are TRBV27 and TRBJ2-1; no definite D call. Deletions cut 6 bases from V and 0 bases from J, with 12 bases between. Germline-derived CDR1 and CDR2 are MNHEY and SMNVEV (reference sequence). There are 15 residues in the CDR3. The CDR3 sequence is CASSRMGSSYNEQFF. In nucleotides, the CDR3 is TGTGCCAGCAGCAGAATGGGAAGCTCCTACAATGAGCAGTTCTTC.

The rearrangement uses TRBV15 and TRBJ1-1; D not resolved. Between the trimmed V and J ends, which lost 3 bases and 2 bases, there was a span of 10 bases. This CDR3 is built from 14 residues. Germline V gene lookup returns CDR1 LNHNV and CDR2 YYDKDF (reference sequence). DNA for the CDR3: TGTGCCACCAGCAGGGAGAGGGATAACACTGAAGCTTTCTTT. This translates into CATSRERDNTEAFF.

The V gene is TRBV9, the J gene TRBJ1-4, with D maybe TRBD1 (5 bases). Trimming cost V 4 bases and J 0 bases, with 10 bases left between them. The CDR3 is 15 amino acids. From germline, CDR1 is SGDLS and CDR2 YYNGEE. In DNA form, the CDR3 reads TGTGCCAGCAGCCCCCCGGGGGCAACTAATGAAAAACTGTTTTTT. Translating it yields CASSPPGATNEKLFF.

V gene TRBV10-3 combines with J gene TRBJ2-1; 7 positions match TRBD1. The junction had 3 bases not matched to a gene; V was cut back by 2 bases and J by 8 bases. Germline CDR1 is ENHRY and CDR2 is SYGVKD. The CDR3 consists of 13 residues. The CDR3 sequence is CAISERDRDEQFF. The CDR3 DNA follows: TGTGCCATCAGTGAGAGAGACAGGGATGAGCAGTTCTTC.

This chain connects TRBV7-2 to TRBJ1-1; D gene unclear. Germline V CDR1 and CDR2: SGHTA, FQGNSA. This CDR3 spans 11 amino acids. V lost 3 bases to trimming and J lost 11 bases, with 10 bases between them. CDR3 in amino acids: CASSFQIWAFF. For the CDR3, the DNA is TGTGCCAGCAGCTTCCAAATTTGGGCTTTCTTT.

The chain carries TRBV19 and TRBJ2-2, with D possibly matching TRBD1 (5 bases). CDR1 is LNHDA, CDR2 SQIVND, per germline (reference sequence). This CDR3 comprises 14 residues. Trimming removed 7 bases at V and 2 bases at J, with 11 bases between. Here the CDR3 DNA reads TGTGCCAGTACTGTCAGGGTAAACACCGGGGAGCTGTTTTTT. It specifies CASTVRVNTGELFF.

The chain links TRBV29-1 to TRBJ2-5; 7 bases fit TRBD1. The CDR3 contains 13 residues. V was clipped by 4 bases and J by 5 bases; unmatched bases: 7. CDR1 is SQVTM, CDR2 ANQGSEA, per germline. CDR3 sequence: CSVGQGWLETQYF. Written as DNA, the CDR3 is TGCAGCGTTGGACAGGGATGGTTGGAGACCCAGTACTTC.

This rearrangement joins TRBV27 to TRBJ2-7, with 9 bases fitting TRBD1. The CDR3 runs to 14 residues. Germline lookup yields CDR1 MNHEY and CDR2 SMNVEV (reference sequence). The V and J ends lost 4 bases and 4 bases, in that order; junction bases with no gene match: 5. The CDR3 bases are TGTGCCAGCAGTTCCTCCGGGACAGGGTACGAGCAGTACTTC. Translation: CASSSSGTGYEQYF.

The V and J genes are TRBV6-6 and TRBJ2-7; tentative D call: TRBD2 (6 bases). The germline V and J ends were trimmed by 6 bases and 2 bases, with 11 bases remaining between them. The V gene's germline CDR1 is MNHNY and CDR2 SVGAGI (reference sequence). The CDR3 sequence is 13 residues long. In DNA, the CDR3 is TGTGCCAGCAGGTTCCGGGAGCCCTACGAGCAGTACTTC. This codes for CASRFREPYEQYF.

The chain links TRBV27 to TRBJ2-7, with TRBD1 matching 7 bases. CDR3 length: 17 amino acids. Germline assignment: CDR1 MNHEY and CDR2 SMNVEV (reference sequence). V dropped 3 bases and J dropped 2; count of bases not matched to a gene: 13. This chain's CDR3 is CASSFSFGAGGPYEQYF. CDR3 nucleotides: TGTGCCAGCAGTTTCTCGTTCGGGGCAGGGGGTCCCTACGAGCAGTACTTC.

This rearrangement joins TRBV2 to TRBJ2-5, with no clear D. The length of the CDR3 is 12 residues. Germline V gene sequence: CDR1 SNHLY, CDR2 FYNNEI. The ends were cut back, 0 bases at V and 5 bases at J, with 4 bases in the middle. DNA for the CDR3: TGTGCCAGCAGTGAAGCGTGGGAGACCCAGTACTTC. This gives the protein CASSEAWETQYF.

The chain links TRBV29-1 to TRBJ1-3; the D gene is possibly TRBD1 (5 bases). V was clipped by 3 bases and J by 4 bases, with 13 bases between them. This CDR3 is built from 14 residues. Looked up from germline, CDR1 is SQVTM and CDR2 is ANQGSEA. As DNA, the CDR3 is TGCAGCGTTGATCGTTTAGGGACGGGAAACACCATATATTTT. Its translation is CSVDRLGTGNTIYF.

The rearrangement joins TRBV9 to TRBJ1-4; D is unresolved. The CDR3 spans 13 residues. Trimming left V 0 bases short and J 10 bases short, with 10 bases between. The germline V gene has CDR1 SGDLS and CDR2 YYNGEE. DNA for the CDR3: TGTGCCAGCAGCGTAGGACAAGAGGGAAAACTGTTTTTT. Protein product: CASSVGQEGKLFF.

V gene TRBV6-5 combines with J gene TRBJ2-5; 7 positions match TRBD2. Matching the DNA end better, TRBJ2-7 makes the J call doubtful. The germline V gene encodes CDR1 MNHEY and CDR2 SVGAGI. This CDR3 spans 14 amino acids. The CDR3, as DNA: TGTGCCAGCCAAGCGGGGCATAGCTCCTACGAGCAGTACTTC. As protein: CASQAGHSSYEQYF.